This T cell receptor beta chain originates from a study of cytotoxic CD8 clonotypes in ibrutinib-treated CLL. V lost 5 bases to trimming and J lost 6 bases, with 6 bases between them. The CDR3 extends over 11 amino acids. Per the germline V gene, CDR1 is SGHAT and CDR2 is FQNNGV. This clone was counted only a few times. Profiled with immunoSEQ multiplex PCR; TCRdb holds only in-frame clones, not every one. Found here are over 45,000 clones, 54% of them singletons; the top ten hold more than 20%. The source material was PBMCs, sampled at disease progression, from a patient treated with ibrutinib. The source is a human donor with chronic lymphocytic leukemia. The V call is TRBV11-2, the J call TRBJ2-3, with D hard to call. The CDR3 sequence is CASSVGDTQYF. CDR3 nucleotides: TGTGCCAGCAGCGTAGGGGATACGCAGTATTTT. The whole variable domain, remainder taken from reference TRBV11-2 and TRBJ2-3, is EAGVAQSPRYKIIEKRQSVAFWCNPISGHATLYWYQQILGQGPKLLIQFQNNGVVDDSQLPKDRFSAERLKGVDSTLKIQPAKLEDSAVYLCASSVGDTQYFGPGTRLTVL.